This T cell receptor (beta chain) was retrieved from a study of blood T cell repertoires in COVID-19. This clone has only a few counts. Per the study methods: Estimation of nucleated cell counts relied on the amplification of reference gene primers. Generated by immunoSEQ multiplex PCR, the TCRdb table keeps only in-frame clones and is missing some. D and trimming come from the DNA, and the V and J calls and clone size come from that table. The profile shows more than 200,000 clones, 70% to 90% of them singletons. The sample was peripheral blood. The source of this sequence is a man aged 25-45 years with active or convalescent COVID-19.

The chain's CDR3 is CASSVGRGQLFF. CDR3 nucleotides: TGTGCCAGCAGCGTAGGGAGGGGACAACTGTTTTTT. The rearrangement uses TRBV9 and TRBJ1-4; weak D call: TRBD1 (5 bases). This CDR3 spans 12 amino acids. Germline V CDR1 and CDR2: SGDLS, YYNGEE. The germline V and J ends were trimmed by 0 bases and 12 bases, with 9 bases remaining between them.